These 3 T cell receptor beta chains share one sample of origin, sequenced in a study of T cells in Graves' hyperthyroidism and ophthalmopathy. Amplification targeted TCR beta CDR3 regions from RNA transcripts. During a first-round RT-PCR of the TCR CDR3, the HTBI primer set was used. Via MiXCR, TCRdb re-called the multiplex PCR reads, giving one row per CDR3 protein. Here the sample spans more than 550,000 distinct CDR3 sequences, 18% being singletons. The sequenced sample was blood. All receptors derive from a woman aged 50 to 60 with Graves' hyperthyroidism that later progressed to Graves' ophthalmopathy.

This clonotype was seen a handful of times. The rearrangement links TRBV10-3 to TRBJ1-1, with D hard to call. Germline V gene data show CDR1 as ENHRY and CDR2 as SYGVKD. V was shortened by 8 bases and J by 4 bases, with 14 bases between the two germline ends. This CDR3 contains 13 residues. In nucleotides, the CDR3 is TGTGCCATCTCACTGGGCGCGGGCACTGAAGCTTTCTTT. It is translated as CAISLGAGTEAFF.

This clonotype was counted between two and nine times. V usage is TRBV12-3 or TRBV12-4 and J usage is TRBJ1-5; D is uncertain. This CDR3 is built from 16 residues. V was clipped by 6 bases and J by 0 bases, with 15 bases between them. DNA of the CDR3: TGTGCCAGCAGCAGAGATACAGCTTATAGCAATCAGCCCCAGCATTTT. Protein sequence: CASSRDTAYSNQPQHF.

This clonotype was found a few times. The chain carries TRBV5-6 and TRBJ1-6, with D possibly TRBD1 on 5 matching bases. The V end lost 3 bases, the J end lost 8 bases, and 15 bases lay between the germline ends. The V gene's germline CDR1 is SGHDT and CDR2 YYEEEE. This CDR3 spans 15 amino acids. The CDR3 DNA is TGTGCCAGCAGCTCAGTGGGGGGGTCTGATTCACCCCTCCACTTT. Encoded protein: CASSSVGGSDSPLHF.